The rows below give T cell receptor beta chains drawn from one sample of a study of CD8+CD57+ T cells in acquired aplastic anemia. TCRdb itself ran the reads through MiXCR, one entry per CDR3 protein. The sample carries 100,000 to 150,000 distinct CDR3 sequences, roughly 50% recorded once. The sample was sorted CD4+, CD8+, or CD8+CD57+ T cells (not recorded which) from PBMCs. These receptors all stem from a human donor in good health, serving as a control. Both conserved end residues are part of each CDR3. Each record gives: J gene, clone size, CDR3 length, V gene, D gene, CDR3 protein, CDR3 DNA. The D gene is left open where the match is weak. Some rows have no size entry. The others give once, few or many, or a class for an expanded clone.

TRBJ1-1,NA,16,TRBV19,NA,CASSIGAGGWNTEAFF,TGTGCCAGTAGTATAGGGGCCGGGGGATGGAACACTGAAGCTTTCTTT
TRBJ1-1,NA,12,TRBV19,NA,CAIHRANTEAFF,TGTGCCATCCATCGGGCGAACACTGAAGCTTTCTTT
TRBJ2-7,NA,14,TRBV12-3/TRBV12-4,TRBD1,CASSASHDGGTGHF,TGTGCCAGCAGTGCCAGCCATGATGGGGGGACAGGGCACTTC
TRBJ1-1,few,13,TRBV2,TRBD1,CASSVDRDTEAFF,TGTGCCAGCAGTGTGGACAGGGACACTGAAGCTTTCTTT
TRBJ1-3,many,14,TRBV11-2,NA,CASSLQLSGNTIYF,TGTGCCAGCAGCTTACAGTTATCTGGAAACACCATATATTTT
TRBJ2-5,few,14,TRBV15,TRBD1,CATSRGQGVETQYF,TGTGCCACCAGCAGAGGGCAGGGGGTCGAGACCCAGTACTTC
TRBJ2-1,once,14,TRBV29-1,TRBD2,CSVATSGGNNEQFF,TGCAGCGTGGCGACTAGCGGGGGGAACAATGAGCAGTTCTTC
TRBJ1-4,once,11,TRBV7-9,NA,CASTTNEKLFF,TGTGCCAGCACAACTAATGAAAAACTGTTTTTT
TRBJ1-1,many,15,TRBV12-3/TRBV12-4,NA,CASSFLWGSSTEAFF,TGTGCCAGCAGTTTTCTGTGGGGGTCGAGCACTGAAGCTTTCTTT
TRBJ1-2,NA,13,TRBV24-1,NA,CATSDTHRAGYTF,TGTGCCACCAGTGATACCCACAGGGCTGGCTACACCTTC
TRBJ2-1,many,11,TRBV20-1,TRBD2,CSAHLAGEQFF,TGCAGTGCCCACTTAGCGGGTGAGCAGTTCTTC
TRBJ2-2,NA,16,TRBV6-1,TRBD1,CASLPQTGIFTGELFF,TGTGCCAGCCTTCCCCAGACAGGGATTTTTACCGGGGAGCTGTTTTTT
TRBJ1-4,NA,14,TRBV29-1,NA,CSIEVGGWGAKLFF,TGCAGCATTGAAGTAGGAGGGTGGGGTGCAAAACTGTTTTTT
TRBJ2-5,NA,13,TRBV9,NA,CASSVGPRETQYF,TGTGCCAGCAGCGTAGGGCCAAGGGAGACCCAGTACTTC
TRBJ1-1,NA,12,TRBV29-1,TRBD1,CSVRQGGWRAFF,TGCAGCGTGAGACAGGGGGGTTGGAGAGCTTTCTTT
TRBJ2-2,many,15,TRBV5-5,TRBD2,CASSPLAGNTGELFF,TGTGCCAGCAGCCCTCTAGCGGGGAACACCGGGGAGCTGTTTTTT
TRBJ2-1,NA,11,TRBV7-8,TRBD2,CASSATSEQFF,TGTGCCAGCAGCGCGACTAGCGAGCAGTTCTTC
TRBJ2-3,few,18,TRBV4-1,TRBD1,CASSQGQPTYISTDTQYF,TGCGCCAGCAGCCAGGGACAGCCAACATATATAAGCACAGATACGCAGTATTTT
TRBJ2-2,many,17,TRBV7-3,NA,CASSLLNPRLSTGELFF,TGTGCCAGCAGCCTACTAAACCCCCGACTATCTACCGGGGAGCTGTTTTTT
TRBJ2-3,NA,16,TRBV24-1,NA,CATSEGGQRNTDTQYF,TGTGCCACCAGTGAGGGAGGACAGAGGAACACAGATACGCAGTATTTT
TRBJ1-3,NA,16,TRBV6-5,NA,CASSYSEVRTGNTIYF,TGTGCCAGCAGTTACTCCGAAGTGAGGACTGGAAACACCATATATTTT
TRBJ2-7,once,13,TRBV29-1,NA,CSVVQGYSYEQYF,TGCAGCGTTGTGCAGGGGTACTCCTACGAGCAGTACTTC
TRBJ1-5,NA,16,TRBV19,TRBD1,CASTGVQGRSFQPQHF,TGTGCCAGTACCGGGGTACAGGGGCGATCCTTTCAGCCCCAGCATTTT
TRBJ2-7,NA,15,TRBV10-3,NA,CAISEPGLGSGEQYF,TGTGCCATCAGTGAGCCGGGACTGGGATCTGGAGAGCAGTACTTC
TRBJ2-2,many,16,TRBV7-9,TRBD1,CASSAVKGASTGELFF,TGTGCCAGCAGCGCCGTGAAGGGGGCATCCACCGGGGAGCTGTTTTTT
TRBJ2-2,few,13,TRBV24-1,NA,CATSAPNTGELFF,TGTGCCACCAGTGCACCGAACACCGGGGAGCTGTTTTTT
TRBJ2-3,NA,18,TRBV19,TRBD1,CASSMTGIAITSTDTQYF,TGTGCCAGTAGTATGACAGGGATCGCCATCACTAGCACAGATACGCAGTATTTT
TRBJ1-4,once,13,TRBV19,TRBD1,CASTGQGYEKLFF,TGTGCCAGTACAGGACAGGGCTATGAAAAACTGTTTTTT
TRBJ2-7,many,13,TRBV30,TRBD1,CAWMDRPSYEQYF,TGTGCCTGGATGGACAGGCCCTCCTACGAGCAGTACTTC
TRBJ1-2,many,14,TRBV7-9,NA,CASSLDGGHYGYTF,TGTGCCAGCAGCTTAGATGGGGGTCACTATGGCTACACCTTC
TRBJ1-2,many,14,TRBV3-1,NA,CASSQGSTNYGYTF,TGTGCCAGCAGCCAAGGCTCTACTAACTATGGCTACACCTTC
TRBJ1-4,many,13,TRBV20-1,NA,CSAWTQSNEKLFF,TGCAGTGCTTGGACTCAGTCCAATGAAAAACTGTTTTTT
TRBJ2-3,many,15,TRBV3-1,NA,CASSWRRGSTDTQYF,TGTGCCAGCAGCTGGCGGAGGGGGAGCACAGATACGCAGTATTTT
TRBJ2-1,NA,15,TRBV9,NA,CASSPTPGAHNEQFF,TGTGCCAGCAGCCCAACGCCAGGGGCCCACAATGAGCAGTTCTTC
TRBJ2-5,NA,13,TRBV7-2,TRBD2,CASSRGGEETQYF,TGTGCCAGCAGCCGCGGGGGTGAAGAGACCCAGTACTTC
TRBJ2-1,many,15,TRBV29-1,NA,CSVAYEGSVFGKQFF,TGCAGCGTAGCTTATGAGGGATCTGTCTTTGGTAAGCAGTTCTTC
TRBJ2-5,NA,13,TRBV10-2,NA,CASSESKFTTQYF,TGCGCCAGCAGTGAGTCGAAATTCACGACCCAGTACTTC
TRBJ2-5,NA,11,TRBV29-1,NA,CSGGRQETQYF,TGCAGCGGGGGGCGGCAAGAGACCCAGTACTTC